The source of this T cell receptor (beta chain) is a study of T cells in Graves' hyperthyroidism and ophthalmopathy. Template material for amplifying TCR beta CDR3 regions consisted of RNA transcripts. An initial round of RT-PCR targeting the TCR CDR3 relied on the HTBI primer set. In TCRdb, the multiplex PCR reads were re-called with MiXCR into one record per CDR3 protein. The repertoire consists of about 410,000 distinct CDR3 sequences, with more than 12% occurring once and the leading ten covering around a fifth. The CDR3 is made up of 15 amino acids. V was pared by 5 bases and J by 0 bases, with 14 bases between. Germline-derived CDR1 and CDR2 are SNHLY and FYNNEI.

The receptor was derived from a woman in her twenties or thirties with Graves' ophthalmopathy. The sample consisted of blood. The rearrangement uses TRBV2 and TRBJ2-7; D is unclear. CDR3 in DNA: TGTGCCAGCAGTCCTAACACCCTCAGCTCCTACGAGCAGTACTTC. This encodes CASSPNTLSSYEQYF. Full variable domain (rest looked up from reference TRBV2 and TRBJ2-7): EPEVTQTPSHQVTQMGQEVILRCVPISNHLYFYWYRQILGQKVEFLVSFYNNEISEKSEIFDDQFSVERPDGSNFTLKIRSTKLEDSAMYFCASSPNTLSSYEQYFGPGTRLTVT.